The 21 T cell receptor beta chains listed next were all sequenced from one sample in a study of early T cells in non-severe SARS-CoV-2 infection. MiXCR was run by TCRdb on the 5' RACE reads, yielding one entry per CDR3 protein. The sample includes about 97,000 distinct CDR3 sequences, roughly 11% of them seen just once. Sequences were derived from whole blood, sampled at baseline. These receptors were collected from an adult who was a healthcare worker with PCR-confirmed SARS-CoV-2 infection or an uninfected control (not recorded which).

In this sample, this clonotype turned up a few times. The chain recombines TRBV25-1 with TRBJ2-7; a possible D gene is TRBD1 (5 bases). Germline CDR1 is MGHDK and CDR2 is SYGVNS. This CDR3 has 14 residues. Trimming pared 1 base from V and 5 bases from J, leaving 12 bases between. The DNA of the CDR3 is TGTGCCAGCAGTGAATTCGTTGCAGGGAACGAGCAGTACTTC. It yields the protein CASSEFVAGNEQYF.

This clonotype was detected ten times or more. The chain has TRBV6-2 or TRBV6-3 and TRBJ1-5, with unresolved D. CDR1 and CDR2 (germline): MNHEY, SVGEGT. CDR3 length: 14 residues. Between the trimmed V and J ends, which lost 6 bases and 3 bases, there was a span of 12 bases. The CDR3 is CASSSTPFNQPQHF. The CDR3 bases are TGTGCCAGCAGCTCGACACCCTTCAATCAGCCCCAGCATTTT.

This clonotype appeared many times. The V gene is TRBV6-1, the J gene TRBJ1-2; D remains unclear. The V end was cut by 7 bases, the J end by 5 bases, with 14 bases between. The CDR3 loop spans 13 amino acids. Germline assignment: CDR1 MNHNS and CDR2 SASEGT. CDR3 DNA: TGTGCCAGCACCCAGGCGGGAGATTATGGCTACACCTTC. It translates to CASTQAGDYGYTF.

At least ten counts were recorded for this clonotype. The rearrangement uses TRBV11-2 and TRBJ2-3; a possible D gene is TRBD1 (6 bases). Per germline, CDR1 SGHAT and CDR2 FQNNGV. The CDR3 length is 12 residues. V gave up 2 bases and J gave up 7 bases, with 7 bases separating them. In DNA, the CDR3 is TGTGCCAGCAGCTTACAGGGGAATACGCAGTATTTT. Protein: CASSLQGNTQYF.

The chain employs TRBV5-1 and TRBJ1-1; the D is unclear. Germline V gene sequence: CDR1 SGHRS, CDR2 YFSETQ. This CDR3 spans 15 amino acids. Trimming cost V 0 bases and J 1 base, with 10 bases left between them. CDR3 amino acids: CASSLDGRRNTEAFF. The CDR3, as DNA: TGCGCCAGCAGCTTGGATGGACGTAGGAACACTGAAGCTTTCTTT.

This clonotype was counted only a few times. The chain employs TRBV29-1 and TRBJ2-7; 7 bases fit TRBD1. Looked up from germline, CDR1 is SQVTM and CDR2 is ANQGSEA. This CDR3 region has 15 residues. After removal of 4 bases from V and 1 base from J, the junction contained 10 bases not matched to a gene. CDR3 DNA sequence: TGCAGCGTTGTTGGGCCGACAGGGCGATCCTACGAGCAGTACTTC. Translating gives CSVVGPTGRSYEQYF.

Ten or more counts support this clonotype. The rearrangement links TRBV30 to TRBJ2-1; TRBD1 might be the D (6 bases). This CDR3 contains 14 residues. Trimming left V 0 bases short and J 5 bases short, with 11 bases between. CDR1 is GTSNPN, CDR2 SVGIG, per germline (reference sequence). This CDR3 reads CAWSVPGADNEQFF. The DNA of the CDR3 is TGTGCCTGGAGTGTACCAGGGGCGGACAATGAGCAGTTCTTC. The full variable domain, completed using reference TRBV30 and TRBJ2-1, is SQTIHQWPATLVQPVGSPLSLECTVEGTSNPNLYWYRQAAGRGLQLLFYSVGIGQISSEVPQNLSASRPQDRQFILSSKKLLLSDSGFYLCAWSVPGADNEQFFGPGTRLTVL.

This clonotype was found many times. The J gene is TRBJ1-4, the V gene TRBV2, with D perhaps TRBD1 (6 bases). V dropped 6 bases and J dropped 5 bases, with 16 bases sitting between them. CDR1 and CDR2 from the germline V gene are SNHLY and FYNNEI. This CDR3 region has 15 residues. Written as DNA, the CDR3 is TGTGCCAGCAGAGCATTCAGGGGTTCGAATGAAAAACTGTTTTTT. Protein product: CASRAFRGSNEKLFF.

The rearrangement uses TRBV6-5 and TRBJ1-3, with 8 positions matching TRBD1. J gave up 8 bases and V 1 base, and 16 bases lay outside the gene matches. CDR1 and CDR2 (germline): MNHEY, SVGAGI. The CDR3 consists of 18 residues. CDR3 residues: CASSYFEWSDRGLDTIYF. CDR3 DNA: TGTGCCAGCAGTTACTTTGAGTGGTCCGACAGGGGCTTAGACACCATATATTTT.

The V call is TRBV5-1, the J call TRBJ2-1; D not resolved. The CDR3 totals 14 residues. Germline CDR1 reads SGHRS; CDR2 reads YFSETQ. Trimming pared 5 bases from V and 8 bases from J, leaving 17 bases between. Here the CDR3 DNA reads TGCGCCAGCAGGTCGATAAGTCTAGGTCATGAGCAGTTCTTC. Amino acid sequence: CASRSISLGHEQFF.

The chain's CDR3 is CASSMEDAYTEAFF. The CDR3, as DNA: TGTGCCAGTAGTATGGAGGACGCGTACACTGAAGCTTTCTTT. The rearrangement joins TRBV19 to TRBJ1-1; D is unresolved. This CDR3 region has 14 residues. Germline V CDR1 and CDR2: LNHDA, SQIVND (reference sequence). The V gene lost 3 bases and the J gene lost 3 bases, with 11 bases spanning the gap.

The rearrangement links TRBV7-9 to TRBJ2-7; D uncertain. CDR1 is SEHNR, CDR2 FQNEAQ, per germline (reference sequence). CDR3 length equals 13 residues. Trimming took off 1 base at V and 2 bases at J, with 6 bases between the two ends. In DNA, the CDR3 is TGTGCCAGCAGCTTAGATTTGACCTACGAGCAGTACTTC. Translation gives CASSLDLTYEQYF.

This clonotype showed up just once. The rearrangement links TRBV5-1 to TRBJ2-5; no reliable D call. The germline gives CDR1 SGHRS, CDR2 YFSETQ. CDR3 size: 15 residues. Trimming stripped 0 bases from V and 3 bases from J, with 12 bases between. CDR3 DNA sequence: TGCGCCAGCAGCTTGGGCGGCGGCCCGGAAGAGACCCAGTACTTC. This codes for CASSLGGGPEETQYF.

This clonotype has only a few counts. This rearrangement joins TRBV6-2 or TRBV6-3 to TRBJ2-2; D uncertain. The germline V gene encodes CDR1 MNHEY and CDR2 SVGEGT. The CDR3 length is 12 residues. Trimming took 5 bases from V and 6 from J, leaving 7 bases between them. CDR3 nucleotide sequence: TGTGCCAGCAGTCAAACTTCCGGGGAGCTGTTTTTT. Protein: CASSQTSGELFF.

The V and J genes are TRBV29-1 and TRBJ1-2; D unclear. Trimming cost V 4 bases and J 6 bases, with 12 bases left between them. The germline V gene encodes CDR1 SQVTM and CDR2 ANQGSEA. The CDR3 is made up of 12 amino acids. The CDR3 nucleotides are TGCAGCGTTGGATCGTCAGTTGATGGCTACACCTTC. This gives the protein CSVGSSVDGYTF.

The chain employs TRBV20-1 and TRBJ2-3; the D gene is possibly TRBD2 (5 bases). This CDR3 has 13 amino acids. The V gene's germline CDR1 is DFQATT and CDR2 SNEGSKA (reference sequence). Trimming removed 3 bases from V and 4 bases from J, with 11 bases in between. The CDR3: CSASLDGADTQYF. CDR3 DNA: TGCAGTGCTAGTCTTGACGGGGCAGATACGCAGTATTTT.

The rearrangement joins TRBV18 to TRBJ2-4; 8 bases map to TRBD2. The CDR3 covers 16 residues. V trimming: 0 bases; J trimming: 8 bases; junction bases outside the gene matches: 9. CDR1 and CDR2 (germline): KGHSH, LQKENI. CDR3: CASSPPEREGRHIQYF. The CDR3 region has the DNA TGTGCCAGCTCACCACCGGAACGGGAGGGCCGGCACATTCAGTACTTC.

The table lists this clonotype with many counts. This sequence joins TRBV7-9 and TRBJ1-1; D uncertain. V lost 5 bases and J lost 4, with 5 bases in between. CDR1 is SEHNR, CDR2 FQNEAQ, per germline (reference sequence). The length of the CDR3 is 11 residues. The CDR3 here is CASSRGTEAFF. The CDR3 nucleotides read TGTGCCAGCAGCCGGGGCACTGAAGCTTTCTTT.

This clonotype occurred many times. The CDR3 DNA reads as TGTGCCAGCAGCTTGCTCGGCGCGGGACTGGGGGAGCAGTACTTC. Amino acid sequence: CASSLLGAGLGEQYF. The rearrangement joins TRBV5-5 to TRBJ2-7; TRBD2 is a possible D gene (6 bases). V lost 1 base and J lost 7, with 18 bases in between. Germline V lookup: CDR1 SGHKS, CDR2 YYEKEE (reference sequence). The CDR3 is made up of 15 amino acids.

This clonotype showed up many times. The chain carries TRBV5-1 and TRBJ2-3; the D gene is possibly TRBD1 (6 bases). V was trimmed by 6 bases and J by 2 bases, leaving 16 bases between them. This CDR3 spans 15 amino acids. Germline V gene lookup returns CDR1 SGHRS and CDR2 YFSETQ. The CDR3 nucleotides are TGCGCCAGCACTAAAAACAGGGAAGTCACAGATACGCAGTATTTT. Protein product: CASTKNREVTDTQYF.

This clonotype was seen a handful of times. This chain joins TRBV5-6 and TRBJ1-2; D call uncertain. This CDR3 has 13 residues. The germline gives CDR1 SGHDT, CDR2 YYEEEE. Between the trimmed V and J ends, which lost 0 bases and 2 bases, there was a span of 5 bases. The CDR3, as DNA: TGTGCCAGCAGCTTGGTCCAAAACTATGGCTACACCTTC. Its protein product is CASSLVQNYGYTF.